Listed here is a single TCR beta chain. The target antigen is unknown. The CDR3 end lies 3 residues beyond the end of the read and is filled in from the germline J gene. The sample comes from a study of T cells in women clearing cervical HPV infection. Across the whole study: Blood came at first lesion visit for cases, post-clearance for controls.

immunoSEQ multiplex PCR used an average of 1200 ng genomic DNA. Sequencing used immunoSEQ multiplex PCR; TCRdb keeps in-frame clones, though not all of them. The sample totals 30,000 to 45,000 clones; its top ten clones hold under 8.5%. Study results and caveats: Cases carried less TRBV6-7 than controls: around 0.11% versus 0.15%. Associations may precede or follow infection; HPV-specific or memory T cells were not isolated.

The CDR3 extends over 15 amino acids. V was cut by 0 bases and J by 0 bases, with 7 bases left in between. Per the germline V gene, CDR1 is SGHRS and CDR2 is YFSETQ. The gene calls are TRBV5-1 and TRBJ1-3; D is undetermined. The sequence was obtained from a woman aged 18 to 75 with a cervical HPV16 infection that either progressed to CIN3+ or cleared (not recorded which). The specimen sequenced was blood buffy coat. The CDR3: CASSLDSASGNTIYF. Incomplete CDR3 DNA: TGCGCCAGCAGCTTGGACAGTGCCTCTGGAAACACC.